A selection of T cell receptor beta chains follows, all from one sample in a study of CD8 T cells in ankylosing spondylitis. TCRdb reanalysed the 5' RACE reads using MiXCR and keeps one entry per CDR3 protein. The data contain roughly 240,000 distinct CDR3 sequences, 8% to 10% of them singletons. Source material: blood, either unsorted or a sorted T cell fraction (not recorded which). These receptor sequences come from a female donor with ankylosing spondylitis or in good health (not recorded which). CDR3s include the opening cysteine and the closing phenylalanine or tryptophan. The D gene is left open where the match is weak. Only part of the rows carry a size: once, few, many, or a class if the clone is expanded.

cdr3_aa cdr3_nt j_call v_call d_call clone_size
CASSYSSGANYGYTF TGTGCCAGCAGTTACTCTTCGGGGGCTAACTATGGCTACACCTTC TRBJ1-2 TRBV6-5 . .
CASSGRTPRTGNTIYF TGTGCCAGCAGTGGTCGGACCCCCAGGACTGGAAACACCATATATTTT TRBJ1-3 TRBV6-1 . many
CAISESLASIFYGYTF TGTGCCATCAGTGAGTCGTTGGCCAGTATTTTCTATGGCTACACCTTC TRBJ1-2 TRBV10-3 . many
CASAPPWQPQHF TGTGCCAGTGCCCCTCCATGGCAGCCCCAGCATTTT TRBJ1-5 TRBV28 . many
CSARSGGYEQYF TGCAGTGCTAGATCGGGAGGATACGAGCAGTACTTC TRBJ2-7 TRBV20-1 TRBD2 many
CSAKSGGGGYTF TGCAGTGCGAAATCAGGGGGCGGGGGCTACACCTTC TRBJ1-2 TRBV20-1 TRBD1 many
CASSSGVGNYNEQFF TGCGCCAGCAGCTCGGGAGTAGGAAACTACAATGAGCAGTTCTTC TRBJ2-1 TRBV5-1 . few
CATSRDRNRGYEQYF TGTGCCACCAGCAGAGATAGGAACAGGGGATACGAGCAGTACTTC TRBJ2-7 TRBV15 TRBD1 many
CASSPAFSYNEQFF TGTGCCAGCAGTCCGGCCTTTTCCTACAATGAGCAGTTCTTC TRBJ2-1 TRBV27 . many
CASSLGVHAGAHEQYF TGTGCCAGCAGCTTAGGCGTGCACGCGGGTGCCCACGAGCAGTACTTC TRBJ2-7 TRBV7-2 . many
CASSRTSWNTGELFF TGTGCCAGCAGTCGGACTAGCTGGAACACCGGGGAGCTGTTTTTT TRBJ2-2 TRBV12-3/TRBV12-4 TRBD2 many
CSARELTASGYYEQYF TGCAGTGCTAGAGAGTTGACTGCCAGCGGGTATTACGAGCAGTACTTC TRBJ2-7 TRBV20-1 . .
CAIRVTSGAQETQYF TGTGCCATCAGGGTGACTAGCGGGGCACAAGAGACCCAGTACTTC TRBJ2-5 TRBV10-3 TRBD2 many
CSARATGHYGYTF TGCAGTGCTAGAGCGACAGGCCACTATGGCTACACCTTC TRBJ1-2 TRBV20-1 . many
CASSFGGTATDTQYF TGTGCCAGCAGTTTTGGTGGGACTGCCACAGATACGCAGTATTTT TRBJ2-3 TRBV28 . many
CASRGTASYEQYF TGTGCCAGCAGGGGGACAGCCTCCTACGAGCAGTACTTC TRBJ2-7 TRBV28 TRBD1 many
CASSSGPSYEQYF TGTGCCAGCAGCTCCGGGCCCTCCTACGAGCAGTACTTC TRBJ2-7 TRBV7-3 . many
CSASDGQGASYEQYF TGCAGTGCTAGCGACGGGCAGGGGGCCTCCTACGAGCAGTACTTC TRBJ2-7 TRBV20-1 TRBD1 few